A single sample gave rise to the 17 T cell receptor beta chains below, sequenced in a study of blood T cell repertoires in COVID-19 (dated by TCRdb to the early 2020s). Library construction relied on the immunoSEQ multiplex PCR assay. TCRdb retrieved this table from immuneACCESS and kept in-frame rearrangements only. Not all clones are present; in checked studies, unresolved V genes account for under half, and no reason is known for the remainder. Here the sample has around 150,000 clones; about 87% occur a single time. Of the sample, roughly a tenth falls within the top ten clones. The sequenced sample was peripheral blood. These receptors originate from a man in his 60s with active or convalescent COVID-19.

This sequence joins TRBV10-3 and TRBJ2-3; 13 nucleotides match TRBD2. In germline, CDR1 is ENHRY, CDR2 SYGVKD. The V gene end was trimmed by 2 bases and the J gene end by 1 base; junction bases not matched to a gene: 0. The CDR3 sequence is 16 residues long. CDR3 loop: CAISEGLAGGTDTQYF. The CDR3 DNA follows: TGTGCCATCAGTGAGGGACTAGCGGGGGGCACAGATACGCAGTATTTT.

A single count supports this clone. The CDR3 sequence is CASSHRVQGLLSYEQYF. DNA of the CDR3: TGTGCCAGCAGCCACAGAGTTCAAGGACTCCTCTCTTACGAGCAGTACTTC. This sequence joins TRBV3-1 (or the pseudogene TRBV3-2) and TRBJ2-7; D might be TRBD2 (5 bases). From germline, CDR1 is LGHDT and CDR2 YNNKEL (reference sequence). Trimming removed 3 bases from V and 4 bases from J, with 22 bases in between. CDR3 length equals 17 residues.

V gene TRBV11-2 combines with J gene TRBJ2-1; a possible D gene is TRBD1 (6 bases). From germline, CDR1 is SGHAT and CDR2 FQNNGV. V was pared by 5 bases and J by 7 bases, with 18 bases between. The CDR3 length is 15 residues. The CDR3 loop reads CASSLRRDTRNEQFF. In DNA, the CDR3 is TGTGCCAGCAGCCTACGTCGGGACACCCGGAATGAGCAGTTCTTC.

The gene calls are TRBV23-1 and TRBJ2-5, with TRBD1 matching 7 bases. TRBV23-1 is annotated as an ORF whose role is uncertain. The V gene end was trimmed by 6 bases and the J gene end by 4 bases; junction bases not matched to a gene: 17. The CDR3 spans 17 residues. CDR3 sequence reads: CASSPPQAQGILETQYF. CDR3 nucleotide sequence: TGCGCCAGCAGCCCACCACAAGCACAGGGGATTCTAGAGACCCAGTACTTC.

V usage is TRBV5-1 and J usage is TRBJ2-7; possibly TRBD1 for D (5 bases). The CDR3 is made up of 12 amino acids. Trimming removed 4 bases at V and 4 bases at J, with 9 bases between. Germline values: CDR1 SGHRS, CDR2 YFSETQ. The CDR3 reads CASSRGQYEQYF. The CDR3 DNA follows: TGCGCCAGCAGCAGGGGCCAGTACGAGCAGTACTTC.

V and J are TRBV18 and TRBJ1-2, with 9 bases that match TRBD1. V was clipped by 0 bases and J by 7 bases; unmatched bases: 3. Per germline, CDR1 KGHSH and CDR2 LQKENI. This CDR3 has 14 residues. CDR3 protein: CASSPPGQGFGYTF. In DNA, the CDR3 is TGTGCCAGCTCACCACCGGGACAGGGCTTTGGCTACACCTTC.

The chain employs TRBV19 and TRBJ2-1; D might be TRBD1 (6 bases). Trimming took off 2 bases at V and 7 bases at J, with 6 bases between the two ends. Germline values: CDR1 LNHDA, CDR2 SQIVND (reference sequence). The CDR3 consists of 12 residues. The CDR3 is CASSIRGNEQFF. The CDR3 DNA reads as TGTGCCAGTAGTATAAGGGGGAATGAGCAGTTCTTC.

The chain uses TRBV5-1 and TRBJ2-2; 7 bases line up with TRBD2. Germline loops: CDR1 SGHRS, CDR2 YFSETQ. Trimming removed 0 bases from V and 4 bases from J; junction bases left unmatched: 3. The CDR3 is 15 residues long. The CDR3 DNA follows: TGCGCCAGCAGCTTGGCGGGAGGCGTCACCGGGGAGCTGTTTTTT. This gives the protein CASSLAGGVTGELFF. The complete variable domain, with remaining parts taken from reference TRBV5-1 and TRBJ2-2, reads KAGVTQTPRYLIKTRGQQVTLSCSPISGHRSVSWYQQTPGQGLQFLFEYFSETQRNKGNFPGRFSGRQFSNSRSEMNVSTLELGDSALYLCASSLAGGVTGELFFGEGSRLTVL.

V is TRBV27 and J is TRBJ1-2; D is ambiguous. The CDR3 is 14 amino acids. The germline V and J ends were trimmed by 6 bases and 5 bases, with 16 bases remaining between them. Germline V gene sequence: CDR1 MNHEY, CDR2 SMNVEV (reference sequence). CDR3 amino acids: CASSYSAGQYGYTF. The CDR3 coding sequence is TGTGCCAGCAGCTATTCCGCAGGCCAGTATGGCTACACCTTC.

The chain employs TRBV7-9 and TRBJ2-7, with 7 bases lining up with TRBD1. CDR3 length: 12 residues. Looked up from germline, CDR1 is SEHNR and CDR2 is FQNEAQ (reference sequence). V lost 8 bases, J lost 2 bases, and 3 bases stayed unmatched. CDR3 protein: CASDTGAYEQYF. The CDR3 nucleotides read TGTGCCAGCGATACAGGGGCCTACGAGCAGTACTTC.

The chain couples TRBV18 to TRBJ2-1; a possible D gene is TRBD2 (5 bases). Per the germline V gene, CDR1 is KGHSH and CDR2 is LQKENI. The V end lost 5 bases, the J end lost 7 bases, and 21 bases lay between the germline ends. The CDR3 sequence is 16 residues long. This CDR3 reads CASSTSPAISGNEQFF. CDR3 nucleotide sequence: TGTGCCAGCTCAACTAGTCCCGCCATCTCTGGAAATGAGCAGTTCTTC.

The gene calls are TRBV4-1 and TRBJ2-7; 9 bases are shared with TRBD1. There are 16 residues in the CDR3. Germline V gene lookup returns CDR1 MGHRA and CDR2 YSYEKL. V lost 0 bases and J lost 2; bases outside the gene matches: 5. As DNA, the CDR3 is TGCGCCAGCAGCCAAGACAGGACAGGGGCCCCCTACGAGCAGTACTTC. It specifies CASSQDRTGAPYEQYF.

The chain combines TRBV18 with TRBJ2-7, with 10 bases matching TRBD2. This CDR3 contains 16 residues. Looked up from germline, CDR1 is KGHSH and CDR2 is LQKENI. The J segment lost 6 bases and the V segment lost 0 bases, leaving 8 bases of the junction unmatched. CDR3 region: CASSPPSSGSPPEQYF. CDR3 DNA: TGTGCCAGCTCACCACCTTCTAGCGGGAGCCCGCCCGAGCAGTACTTC.

This chain uses TRBV19 with TRBJ2-1; unclear D gene. Trimming removed 6 bases from V and 2 bases from J, with 14 bases in between. The length of the CDR3 is 15 residues. Per the germline V gene, CDR1 is LNHDA and CDR2 is SQIVND (reference sequence). CDR3 loop: CASRTRHLPYNEQFF. CDR3 nucleotides: TGTGCCAGTAGGACGCGACACCTTCCCTACAATGAGCAGTTCTTC. The complete variable domain, with remaining parts taken from reference TRBV19 and TRBJ2-1, reads DGGITQSPKYLFRKEGQNVTLSCEQNLNHDAMYWYRQDPGQGLRLIYYSQIVNDFQKGDIAEGYSVSREKKESFPLTVTSAQKNPTAFYLCASRTRHLPYNEQFFGPGTRLTVL.

The rearrangement links TRBV9 to TRBJ2-5, with 10 bases that match TRBD2. V shed 0 bases and J 0 bases; nucleotides not matched to a gene: 11. The V gene's germline CDR1 is SGDLS and CDR2 YYNGEE. The CDR3 is made up of 19 amino acids. The CDR3 is CASSVGVVIAGGHQETQYF. CDR3 coding DNA: TGTGCCAGCAGCGTAGGAGTGGTAATAGCGGGAGGTCACCAAGAGACCCAGTACTTC.

The chain couples TRBV13 to TRBJ2-1, with a weak D call TRBD2 (5 bases). The germline V and J ends were trimmed by 3 bases and 0 bases, with 9 bases remaining between them. This CDR3 comprises 15 residues. CDR1 is PRHDT and CDR2 is FYEKMQ in the germline V gene (reference sequence). CDR3 nucleotides: TGTGCCAGCAGCTTCGAGGACTCCTCCTACAATGAGCAGTTCTTC. It translates to CASSFEDSSYNEQFF.

The chain carries TRBV2 and TRBJ1-1; D uncertain. Trimming stripped 8 bases from V and 1 base from J, with 5 bases between. Germline loops: CDR1 SNHLY, CDR2 FYNNEI. The CDR3 contains 11 residues. The CDR3 reads CASAGNTEAFF. The CDR3 DNA reads TGTGCCAGCGCAGGGAACACTGAAGCTTTCTTT.